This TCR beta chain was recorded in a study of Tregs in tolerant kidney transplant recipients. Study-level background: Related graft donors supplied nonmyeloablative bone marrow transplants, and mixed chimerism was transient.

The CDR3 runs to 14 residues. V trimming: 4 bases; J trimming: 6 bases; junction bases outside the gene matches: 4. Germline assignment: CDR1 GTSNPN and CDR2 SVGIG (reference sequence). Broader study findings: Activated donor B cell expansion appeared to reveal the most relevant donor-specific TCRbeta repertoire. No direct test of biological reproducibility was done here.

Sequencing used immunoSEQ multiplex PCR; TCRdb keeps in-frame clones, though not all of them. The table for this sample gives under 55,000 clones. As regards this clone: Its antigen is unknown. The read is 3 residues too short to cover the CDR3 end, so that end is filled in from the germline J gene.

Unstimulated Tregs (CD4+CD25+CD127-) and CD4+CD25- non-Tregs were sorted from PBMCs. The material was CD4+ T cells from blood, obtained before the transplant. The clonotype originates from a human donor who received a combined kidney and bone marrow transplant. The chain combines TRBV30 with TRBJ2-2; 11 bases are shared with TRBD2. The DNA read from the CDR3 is TGTGCCTGGAATCTAGCGGGAGGTTCCGGGGAG. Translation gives CAWNLAGGSGE. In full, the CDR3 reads CAWNLAGGSGELFF.